Presented here are 23 T cell receptor beta chains from one specimen sequenced in a study of graft-versus-host responses after intestinal transplantation. These receptors lack a known antigen. The data were produced by immunoSEQ multiplex PCR, yet TCRdb's version contains in-frame clones alone and is incomplete. The repertoire includes 90,000 to 120,000 clones, about nine tenths of them detected once, and around 0.73% sits in the top ten. Sequences were derived from unstimulated CD4+ T cells sorted from spleen or lymph node cells, sampled before transplant. The receptors derive from a human donor who was the organ donor for an intestinal transplant.

This clone was seen just once. The J gene is TRBJ2-1, the V gene TRBV2; 9 bases are a match to TRBD2. The length of the CDR3 is 15 residues. V lost 6 bases, J lost 2 bases, and 5 bases stayed unmatched. The germline gives CDR1 SNHLY, CDR2 FYNNEI. As DNA, the CDR3 is TGTGCCAGCAGACGTCTAGCGGGGACCTACAATGAGCAGTTCTTC. Amino acid sequence: CASRRLAGTYNEQFF.

This chain connects TRBV11-2 to TRBJ1-4; no reliable D call. The V gene lost 6 bases and the J gene lost 8 bases, with 13 bases spanning the gap. The CDR3 has 13 residues. Germline CDR1 SGHAT, CDR2 FQNNGV. The CDR3 protein is CASRLTPGEKLFF. The DNA for the CDR3 is TGTGCCAGCAGACTTACCCCAGGCGAAAAACTGTTTTTT.

This chain joins TRBV30 and TRBJ1-1; D uncertain. The germline gives CDR1 GTSNPN, CDR2 SVGIG (reference sequence). There are 12 residues in the CDR3. Deletions cut 7 bases from V and 1 base from J, with 10 bases between. The CDR3 here is CASVGSNTEAFF. The CDR3 DNA reads TGTGCCTCGGTGGGGTCGAACACTGAAGCTTTCTTT.

This chain joins TRBV9 and TRBJ1-6; D gene unclear. Per germline, CDR1 SGDLS and CDR2 YYNGEE. Deletions cut 2 bases from V and 12 bases from J, with 6 bases between. This CDR3 region has 11 residues. CDR3 in amino acids: CASSVPGPLHF. CDR3 nucleotide sequence: TGTGCCAGCAGCGTGCCGGGACCCCTCCACTTT.

The DNA for the CDR3 is TGTGCCAGCAGTGACGTACAGGTCTCCTACGAGCAGTACTTC. It translates to CASSDVQVSYEQYF. The rearrangement joins TRBV2 to TRBJ2-7, with a possible D match to TRBD1 (5 bases). V was clipped by 3 bases and J by 0 bases, with 9 bases between them. Germline V lookup: CDR1 SNHLY, CDR2 FYNNEI. The length of the CDR3 is 14 residues. Together with reference TRBV2 and TRBJ2-7, the CDR3 gives the full variable domain: EPEVTQTPSHQVTQMGQEVILRCVPISNHLYFYWYRQILGQKVEFLVSFYNNEISEKSEIFDDQFSVERPDGSNFTLKIRSTKLEDSAMYFCASSDVQVSYEQYFGPGTRLTVT.

CDR3 DNA: TGTGCCAGCAGCTCAGGGGGATCGACCGGGGAGCTGTTTTTT. The encoded protein is CASSSGGSTGELFF. This chain connects TRBV5-4 to TRBJ2-2, with 7 bases aligning to TRBD1. This CDR3 is built from 14 residues. V lost 3 bases to trimming and J lost 5 bases; unmatched junction nucleotides: 4. Germline V lookup: CDR1 SGHNT, CDR2 YYREEE (reference sequence).

This clone was counted between two and nine times. V usage is TRBV30 and J usage is TRBJ2-1; perhaps D is TRBD1 or TRBD2 (5 bases each). Germline-derived CDR1 and CDR2 are GTSNPN and SVGIG (reference sequence). The CDR3 totals 14 residues. Trimming took 4 bases from V and 2 from J, leaving 12 bases between them. The CDR3 bases are TGTGCCTGGACGGGGCAGGGACCCTACAATGAGCAGTTCTTC. Translation: CAWTGQGPYNEQFF.

The chain recombines TRBV5-1 with TRBJ1-2; D is perhaps TRBD1 (5 bases). There are 15 residues in the CDR3. Germline V gene data show CDR1 as SGHRS and CDR2 as YFSETQ. Trimming removed 0 bases from V and 3 bases from J, with 12 bases in between. CDR3 sequence: CASSLAVGRDYGYTF. CDR3 coding DNA: TGCGCCAGCAGCTTGGCCGTGGGGCGCGACTATGGCTACACCTTC.

The V gene is TRBV25-1, the J gene TRBJ1-2, with 8 bases matching TRBD1. This CDR3 contains 13 residues. V shed 3 bases and J 8 bases; nucleotides not matched to a gene: 5. The germline V gene has CDR1 MGHDK and CDR2 SYGVNS. The CDR3 spells CASSDRTGQGYTF. The CDR3 coding sequence is TGTGCCAGCAGTGATCGGACAGGGCAGGGCTACACCTTC.

This chain uses TRBV5-1 with TRBJ1-1; D might be TRBD1 (5 bases). Germline V CDR1 and CDR2: SGHRS, YFSETQ. The CDR3 is 14 amino acids. Trimming shortened V by 3 bases and J by 6 bases, and 15 bases separated the two germline ends. In DNA, the CDR3 is TGCGCCAGCAGCTCCCTTGAGGGGAGCGCTGAAGCTTTCTTT. It specifies CASSSLEGSAEAFF.

The chain uses TRBV18 and TRBJ2-6; D is uncertain. Looked up from germline, CDR1 is KGHSH and CDR2 is LQKENI. The V end lost 6 bases, the J end lost 0 bases, and 9 bases lay between the germline ends. The CDR3 runs to 15 residues. CDR3 sequence: CASSSSFSGANVLTF. The CDR3 DNA is TGTGCCAGCTCCTCTTCTTTCTCTGGGGCCAACGTCCTGACTTTC.

This chain uses TRBV6-5 with TRBJ2-1, with 8 bases matching TRBD1. This CDR3 comprises 15 residues. Losses at the gene ends were 6 bases for V and 2 bases for J; bases not matched to a gene: 6. The germline V gene encodes CDR1 MNHEY and CDR2 SVGAGI. In DNA, the CDR3 is TGTGCCAGCAGCTCAGGGGGCGGGACCTACAATGAGCAGTTCTTC. Its protein is CASSSGGGTYNEQFF.

The chain recombines TRBV2 with TRBJ2-3; TRBD2 matches 12 bases. V shed 6 bases and J 11 bases; nucleotides not matched to a gene: 9. Germline-derived CDR1 and CDR2 are SNHLY and FYNNEI. The CDR3 extends over 14 amino acids. CDR3 sequence reads: CASREASGRVGQYF. The CDR3 coding sequence is TGTGCCAGCAGGGAGGCTAGCGGGAGGGTCGGGCAGTATTTT.

CDR3 residues: CASSSTQGASLHLGYTF. CDR3 sequence (DNA): TGTGCCAGCAGCTCAACGCAGGGGGCTTCTCTCCACTTAGGCTACACCTTC. This sequence joins TRBV7-9 and TRBJ1-2; 8 bases match TRBD1. Trimming took 4 bases from V and 8 from J; bases not matched to a gene: 18. The CDR3 length is 17 residues. Germline V gives CDR1 SEHNR, CDR2 FQNEAQ (reference sequence).

The chain couples TRBV5-5 to TRBJ1-1; no clear D gene. The germline gives CDR1 SGHKS, CDR2 YYEKEE (reference sequence). This CDR3 region has 15 residues. The ends were cut back, 5 bases at V and 1 base at J, with 15 bases in the middle. The chain's CDR3 is CASSLYTGSNTEAFF. As DNA, the CDR3 is TGTGCCAGCAGTCTCTATACCGGGTCGAACACTGAAGCTTTCTTT.

This chain connects TRBV6-5 to TRBJ1-2, with TRBD1 identical over 7 bases. Germline V gene lookup returns CDR1 MNHEY and CDR2 SVGAGI. V lost 6 bases and J lost 4; bases outside the gene matches: 11. This CDR3 comprises 15 residues. The CDR3 DNA is TGTGCCAGCAGGCCCGGGGGGGACAGCTTCTATGGCTACACCTTC. As protein: CASRPGGDSFYGYTF.

On this clone itself: The sample carries other DNA sequences with the same CDR3. The V and J genes are TRBV7-9 and TRBJ2-7; D is unclear. Germline assignment: CDR1 SEHNR and CDR2 FQNEAQ (reference sequence). V lost 9 bases to trimming and J lost 0 bases, with 24 bases between them. This CDR3 region has 17 residues. CDR3 bases: TGTGCCAGTAGCCCGGGTATAGATCCGCTTAGCTCCTACGAGCAGTACTTC. It translates to CASSPGIDPLSSYEQYF.

V is TRBV6-5 and J is TRBJ1-2; D is ambiguous. With 7 bases removed from V and 5 bases from J, the gap between germline ends came to 14 bases. There are 13 residues in the CDR3. The germline CDR1 and CDR2 sequences are MNHEY and SVGAGI. In DNA form, the CDR3 reads TGTGCCAGCAAGCGCTCCGGTAGATATGGCTACACCTTC. Translated: CASKRSGRYGYTF.

The chain uses TRBV2 and TRBJ2-5, with 9 bases matching TRBD2. CDR1 is SNHLY, CDR2 FYNNEI, per germline. V lost 5 bases to trimming and J lost 1 base; unmatched junction nucleotides: 2. The CDR3 sequence is 14 residues long. DNA for the CDR3: TGTGCCAGCAGTCTTAGCGGGGGCCAAGAGACCCAGTACTTC. Its translation: CASSLSGGQETQYF.

The gene calls are TRBV6-1 and TRBJ1-1, with D perhaps matching TRBD1 (6 bases). The CDR3 consists of 14 residues. Trimming stripped 7 bases from V and 5 bases from J, with 17 bases between. CDR1 MNHNS and CDR2 SASEGT come from the germline V gene. The CDR3 coding sequence is TGTGCCAGCACCACCCGGGGGGCGCGAACTGAAGCTTTCTTT. Its translation: CASTTRGARTEAFF.

This clone occurred once. This rearrangement joins TRBV7-3 to TRBJ1-5; TRBD1 aligns across 7 bases. From germline, CDR1 is SGHTA and CDR2 FQGTGA. The CDR3 is 17 residues long. V dropped 1 base and J dropped 1; count of bases not matched to a gene: 7. Here the CDR3 reads CASSLILAGGSNQPQHF. Here the CDR3 DNA reads TGTGCCAGCAGCTTAATATTGGCAGGGGGGAGCAATCAGCCCCAGCATTTT.

The rearrangement uses TRBV7-9 and TRBJ1-2; weak D call: TRBD1 (6 bases). Between the trimmed V and J ends, which lost 7 bases and 3 bases, there was a span of 15 bases. CDR3 length: 14 residues. Germline V gene lookup returns CDR1 SEHNR and CDR2 FQNEAQ (reference sequence). The CDR3 nucleotides are TGTGCCAGCACCCCCCGACAGGACTACTATGGCTACACCTTC. Encoded protein: CASTPRQDYYGYTF.

The chain is built from TRBV5-1 and TRBJ2-7, with 12 bases that match TRBD1. V trimming: 2 bases; J trimming: 5 bases; junction bases outside the gene matches: 2. CDR1 and CDR2 (germline): SGHRS, YFSETQ. This CDR3 spans 14 amino acids. The CDR3 loop is CASSFGTGGDEQYF. The CDR3 DNA reads as TGCGCCAGCAGCTTTGGGACAGGGGGCGACGAGCAGTACTTC.